The TCR beta chain under discussion was sequenced for a study of T cell responses to AZD1222 COVID-19 vaccine. General study results and limits: Seropositive AZD1222 recipients at baseline numbered only 5 or 6. Distributed over spike, vaccine-associated CD4 TCRs predominated at 160-218 and 743-854. Donors were largely white British and mainly female; clonal diversity was possibly underestimated.

In the case of this clone: Its antigen is not known.

Sequencing was performed with immunoSEQ multiplex PCR; in TCRdb, only in-frame clones are kept and a portion is missing. Of around 140,000 clones listed, 80% to 95% are singletons. The specimen comprised peripheral blood, sampled on day 0 of AZD1222 vaccination. This receptor was identified in an adult in good health.

CDR3 in DNA: TGTGCCAGTAGGATGAACACTGAAGCTTTCTTT. Its translation: CASRMNTEAFF. The chain uses TRBV7-2 and TRBJ1-1; D gene ambiguous. V was trimmed by 9 bases and J by 0 bases, leaving 5 bases between them. CDR3 length equals 11 residues. Germline V CDR1 and CDR2: SGHTA, FQGNSA.